Each of the 9 T cell receptor beta chains below was sequenced from the same sample in a study of radiotherapy plus CTLA-4 blockade in lung cancer. The repertoire was sequenced with immunoSEQ multiplex PCR; TCRdb's copy has only in-frame clones and lacks some. The sample consists of more than 40,000 clones, roughly 76% of them appearing once. The starting material was peripheral blood, obtained from a patient treated with radiotherapy plus ipilimumab. The receptors were sampled from a human donor with non-small cell lung cancer who had stable disease on radiotherapy plus ipilimumab.

The V and J genes are TRBV5-1 and TRBJ1-1, with D possibly matching TRBD1 (5 bases). In germline, CDR1 is SGHRS, CDR2 YFSETQ. Trimming took 5 bases from V and 0 from J, leaving 8 bases between them. The CDR3 is 13 residues long. CDR3 coding DNA: TGCGCCAGCAGTGAGGGGATGAACACTGAAGCTTTCTTT. It translates to CASSEGMNTEAFF.

This chain uses TRBV5-1 with TRBJ2-1, with 13 nucleotides matching TRBD2. CDR3 length: 19 amino acids. Germline V gene data show CDR1 as SGHRS and CDR2 as YFSETQ. The J segment lost 1 base and the V segment lost 4 bases, leaving 11 bases of the junction unmatched. This CDR3 is CASSVPGTSGTKSYNEQFF. As DNA, the CDR3 is TGCGCCAGCAGCGTACCCGGGACTAGCGGGACTAAATCCTACAATGAGCAGTTCTTC.

The rearrangement links TRBV11-2 to TRBJ1-1; 8 nucleotides agree with TRBD1. Unmatched junction bases numbered 7, after V lost 2 bases and J lost 5 bases. Germline V gene lookup returns CDR1 SGHAT and CDR2 FQNNGV. The CDR3 runs 15 residues. The CDR3 here is CASSLPPGGGTEAFF. The CDR3 DNA sequence: TGTGCCAGCAGCTTACCTCCAGGGGGCGGAACTGAAGCTTTCTTT. Full variable domain (outside the CDR3, taken from reference TRBV11-2 and TRBJ1-1): EAGVAQSPRYKIIEKRQSVAFWCNPISGHATLYWYQQILGQGPKLLIQFQNNGVVDDSQLPKDRFSAERLKGVDSTLKIQPAKLEDSAVYLCASSLPPGGGTEAFFGQGTRLTVV.

The genes are TRBV30 and TRBJ2-1, with 7 positions matching TRBD2. V lost 4 bases to trimming and J lost 10 bases; unmatched junction nucleotides: 16. The CDR3 is made up of 15 amino acids. Germline values: CDR1 GTSNPN, CDR2 SVGIG (reference sequence). The CDR3 is CAWTAGGGSRHEQFF. DNA for the CDR3: TGTGCCTGGACCGCCGGGGGAGGGTCCAGGCACGAGCAGTTCTTC.

V and J are TRBV30 and TRBJ1-5; the D gene is possibly TRBD1 (6 bases). This CDR3 is 14 amino acids long. CDR1 is GTSNPN and CDR2 is SVGIG in the germline V gene (reference sequence). The V end lost 1 base, the J end lost 1 base, and 8 bases lay between the germline ends. CDR3 region: CAWSGGGSNQPQHF. The DNA for the CDR3 is TGTGCCTGGAGTGGAGGGGGGAGCAATCAGCCCCAGCATTTT.

This rearrangement joins TRBV7-2 to TRBJ1-1, with D perhaps matching TRBD1 (5 bases). This CDR3 region has 13 residues. The germline V gene encodes CDR1 SGHTA and CDR2 FQGNSA. Trimming cost V 7 bases and J 1 base, with 10 bases left between them. The CDR3: CASNVGGNTEAFF. The CDR3 DNA is TGTGCCAGCAATGTGGGGGGGAACACTGAAGCTTTCTTT.

This clone has only a few counts. The chain couples TRBV18 to TRBJ2-4; the D call may be TRBD1 or TRBD2 (5 bases each). Trimming took 4 bases from V and 0 from J, leaving 10 bases between them. CDR3 length equals 15 residues. From germline, CDR1 is KGHSH and CDR2 LQKENI. This CDR3 reads CASSLPGRAKNIQYF. The CDR3 DNA reads TGTGCCAGCTCACTTCCAGGGAGAGCCAAAAACATTCAGTACTTC.

The CDR3 sequence: CASGITEAFF. CDR3 DNA sequence: TGTGCCAGCGGGATCACTGAAGCTTTCTTT. The chain links TRBV27 to TRBJ1-1, with D uncertain. Germline CDR1 is MNHEY and CDR2 is SMNVEV (reference sequence). The CDR3 loop spans 10 amino acids. Trimming shortened V by 8 bases and J by 4 bases, and 5 bases separated the two germline ends.

The chain is built from TRBV11-2 and TRBJ1-1; D gene ambiguous. V was shortened by 3 bases and J by 7 bases, with 18 bases between the two germline ends. The CDR3 runs 15 residues. Germline CDR1 and CDR2: SGHAT and FQNNGV. CDR3 protein: CASSFVLQTKREAFF. The CDR3 DNA follows: TGTGCCAGCAGCTTCGTCTTACAGACAAAGCGTGAAGCTTTCTTT.